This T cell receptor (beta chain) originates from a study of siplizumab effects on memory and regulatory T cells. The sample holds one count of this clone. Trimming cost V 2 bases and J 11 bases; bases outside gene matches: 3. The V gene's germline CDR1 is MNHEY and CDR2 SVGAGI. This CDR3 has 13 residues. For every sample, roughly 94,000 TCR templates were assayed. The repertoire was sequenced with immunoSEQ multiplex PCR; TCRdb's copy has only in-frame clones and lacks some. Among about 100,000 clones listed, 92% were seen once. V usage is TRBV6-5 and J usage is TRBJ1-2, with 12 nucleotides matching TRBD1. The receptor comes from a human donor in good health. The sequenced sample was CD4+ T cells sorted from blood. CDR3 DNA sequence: TGTGCCAGCAGTTACAAGGGACAGGGGGCGTACACCTTC. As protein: CASSYKGQGAYTF.